The next 21 T cell receptor beta chains were all read from a single sample in a study of blood T cell repertoires in COVID-19. TCRdb's copy holds only in-frame clones and misses some; the assay was immunoSEQ multiplex PCR. The table records 150,000 to 200,000 clones, over 75% of them present only once. The sample comprised peripheral blood. Receptor source: a man aged 50 to 60 with acute or convalescent COVID-19.

The V gene is TRBV4-1, the J gene TRBJ2-1, with TRBD1 identical over 7 bases. The CDR3 has 13 residues. Trimming at V came to 2 bases and at J to 11 bases, leaving 6 bases not matched to a gene. The V gene's germline CDR1 is MGHRA and CDR2 YSYEKL. The DNA of the CDR3 is TGCGCCAGCAGCCAATTGGGACAGCCAAAGCAGTTCTTC. It translates to CASSQLGQPKQFF.

Written as DNA, the CDR3 is TGTGCCAGCAGCATCACGGACAGGGCCCAGGGCGAGACCCAGTACTTC. Amino acids: CASSITDRAQGETQYF. J is TRBJ2-5 and V is TRBV5-4, with 8 bases lining up with TRBD1. Germline values: CDR1 SGHNT, CDR2 YYREEE (reference sequence). The CDR3 is 16 residues long. V shed 4 bases and J 5 bases; nucleotides not matched to a gene: 13.

In nucleotides, the CDR3 is TGTGCCAGCATCTATCGGCGTGGGCTAATACGGAACACCGGGGAGCTGTTTTTT. It codes for CASIYRRGLIRNTGELFF. The chain recombines TRBV7-3 with TRBJ2-2, with no clear D. Germline CDR1 and CDR2: SGHTA and FQGTGA. V was shortened by 7 bases and J by 1 base, with 22 bases between the two germline ends. The CDR3 spans 18 residues. Full variable domain (outside the CDR3, taken from reference TRBV7-3 and TRBJ2-2): GAGVSQTPSNKVTEKGKYVELRCDPISGHTALYWYRQSLGQGPEFLIYFQGTGAADDSGLPNDRFFAVRPEGSVSTLKIQRTERGDSAVYLCASIYRRGLIRNTGELFFGEGSRLTVL.

The chain recombines TRBV29-1 with TRBJ2-2; D perhaps matches TRBD1 (5 bases). Between the trimmed V and J ends, which lost 8 bases and 2 bases, there was a span of 12 bases. Germline lookup yields CDR1 SQVTM and CDR2 ANQGSEA. There are 13 residues in the CDR3. CDR3 region: CSSLQENTGELFF. The CDR3 DNA follows: TGCAGCTCTTTACAGGAAAACACCGGGGAGCTGTTTTTT.

The chain uses TRBV30 and TRBJ2-5, with D maybe TRBD1 (6 bases). Per germline, CDR1 GTSNPN and CDR2 SVGIG (reference sequence). V was cut by 2 bases and J by 3 bases, with 7 bases left in between. CDR3 length: 12 residues. This CDR3 reads CAWSQGKETQYF. The CDR3 region has the DNA TGTGCCTGGAGTCAGGGGAAAGAGACCCAGTACTTC.

This clone showed up just once. CDR3 nucleotide sequence: TGTGCCAGCAGTGTTACAGGGGGTGGTGGAAAACTGTTTTTT. This gives the protein CASSVTGGGGKLFF. The rearrangement links TRBV2 to TRBJ1-4, with 8 bases matching TRBD1. Germline CDR1 reads SNHLY; CDR2 reads FYNNEI. Germline trimming cut 4 bases from V and 10 bases from J; bases unmatched to any gene: 8. The CDR3 length is 14 residues.

This clone was counted a single time. The chain is built from TRBV12-3 or TRBV12-4 and TRBJ1-2; D call uncertain. Trimming took 7 bases from V and 5 from J, leaving 14 bases between them. The CDR3 is 13 residues long. The CDR3 is CASTLVEDYGYTF. The DNA for the CDR3 is TGTGCCAGCACTCTAGTCGAGGATTATGGCTACACCTTC.

The V and J genes are TRBV30 and TRBJ1-6; no firm D call. This CDR3 has 12 amino acids. Trimming removed 6 bases from V and 5 bases from J, with 8 bases in between. The germline CDR1 and CDR2 sequences are GTSNPN and SVGIG (reference sequence). The CDR3 protein is CACGDNNSPLHF. The CDR3 coding sequence is TGTGCCTGCGGGGATAATAATTCACCCCTCCACTTT.

The rearrangement uses TRBV10-3 and TRBJ2-2, with TRBD1 matching 11 bases. With V trimmed by 6 bases and J by 8 bases, 5 bases remained unmatched. The CDR3 is 14 residues long. The V gene's germline CDR1 is ENHRY and CDR2 SYGVKD. CDR3 region: CAIRGTGGFGELFF. CDR3 nucleotide sequence: TGTGCCATCAGGGGGACAGGGGGATTTGGGGAGCTGTTTTTT.

The chain uses TRBV2 and TRBJ1-2; D is unresolved. Between the trimmed V and J ends, which lost 4 bases and 8 bases, there was a span of 11 bases. The CDR3 is made up of 12 amino acids. From germline, CDR1 is SNHLY and CDR2 FYNNEI. DNA for the CDR3: TGTGCCAGCAGTGTACCCGGCGGGGGCTACACCTTC. Encoded protein: CASSVPGGGYTF.

The chain has TRBV28 and TRBJ2-6; D not certain. The germline V gene has CDR1 MDHEN and CDR2 SYDVKM. The CDR3 runs to 16 residues. V lost 3 bases and J 4 bases, leaving 13 bases between the germline ends. As DNA, the CDR3 is TGTGCCAGCAGTTTTTCACGGGTTGGCGGGGCCAACGTCCTGACTTTC. Its protein is CASSFSRVGGANVLTF.

The chain carries TRBV7-2 and TRBJ2-7; 7 bases are shared with TRBD1. The V gene end was trimmed by 8 bases and the J gene end by 3 bases; junction bases not matched to a gene: 4. CDR3 length: 12 amino acids. The germline V gene encodes CDR1 SGHTA and CDR2 FQGNSA. CDR3 amino acids: CASGTGVYEQYF. Written as DNA, the CDR3 is TGTGCCAGCGGAACAGGGGTCTACGAGCAGTACTTC.

This clone is a singleton in its sample. This chain uses TRBV27 with TRBJ2-1; TRBD2 is a possible D gene (5 bases). The V end was cut by 3 bases, the J end by 6 bases, with 9 bases between. Germline V gene lookup returns CDR1 MNHEY and CDR2 SMNVEV (reference sequence). CDR3 length: 13 amino acids. CDR3 residues: CASSFVLANEQFF. CDR3 DNA sequence: TGTGCCAGCAGTTTCGTCCTAGCCAATGAGCAGTTCTTC.

V gene TRBV7-6 combines with J gene TRBJ2-2; no clear D gene. The length of the CDR3 is 15 residues. V lost 3 bases to trimming and J lost 7 bases, with 15 bases between them. Germline V gene data show CDR1 as SGHVS and CDR2 as FNYEAQ. In DNA form, the CDR3 reads TGTGCCAGCAGCTTTGGTCCCGGGTCGGGCGGGGAGCTGTTTTTT. Encoded protein: CASSFGPGSGGELFF. The variable domain in full, completed from reference TRBV7-6 and TRBJ2-2, reads GAGVSQSPRYKVTKRGQDVALRCDPISGHVSLYWYRQALGQGPEFLTYFNYEAQQDKSGLPNDRFSAERPEGSISTLTIQRTEQRDSAMYRCASSFGPGSGGELFFGEGSRLTVL.

The V call is TRBV10-2, the J call TRBJ2-3, with a weak D call TRBD2 (5 bases). CDR1 and CDR2 (germline): WSHSY, SAAADI. The CDR3 is 13 residues long. The V end was cut by 8 bases, the J end by 1 base, with 10 bases between. The CDR3 loop reads CASLSGGTDTQYF. CDR3 sequence (DNA): TGCGCCAGCCTAAGCGGCGGCACAGATACGCAGTATTTT.

The sample holds one count of this clone. V gene TRBV28 combines with J gene TRBJ1-1; no clear D. The CDR3 is made up of 11 amino acids. The V gene lost 6 bases and the J gene lost 6 bases, with 8 bases spanning the gap. The germline CDR1 and CDR2 sequences are MDHEN and SYDVKM. DNA of the CDR3: TGTGCCAGCAGCTCCTCCCCTGAAGCTTTCTTT. Its translation: CASSSSPEAFF.

V gene TRBV7-2 combines with J gene TRBJ2-7; a possible D gene is TRBD2 (5 bases). V lost 5 bases, J lost 3 bases, and 17 bases lay in between. The CDR3 consists of 15 residues. Per the germline V gene, CDR1 is SGHTA and CDR2 is FQGNSA. The CDR3 spells CASSPVGLADYEQYF. DNA for the CDR3: TGTGCCAGCAGCCCCGTTGGGCTAGCTGACTACGAGCAGTACTTC.

There are many counts of this clone. Other DNA sequences in the sample encode the same CDR3. The V gene is TRBV5-1, the J gene TRBJ2-3; D remains ambiguous. CDR3 length: 13 residues. From germline, CDR1 is SGHRS and CDR2 YFSETQ. Between the trimmed V and J ends, which lost 3 bases and 0 bases, there was a span of 5 bases. The CDR3 DNA reads TGCGCCAGCAGCTCAACTAGCACAGATACGCAGTATTTT. Protein: CASSSTSTDTQYF.

The chain has TRBV19 and TRBJ2-7, with 9 bases aligning to TRBD1. Per germline, CDR1 LNHDA and CDR2 SQIVND (reference sequence). After removal of 5 bases from V and 7 bases from J, the junction contained 12 bases not matched to a gene. The CDR3 covers 15 residues. CDR3 in amino acids: CASSAPSQGAGEQYF. The CDR3 DNA reads TGTGCCAGTAGTGCCCCTTCACAGGGGGCCGGGGAGCAGTACTTC.

V is TRBV6-6 and J is TRBJ2-7, with TRBD1 identical over 10 bases. The V and J ends lost 5 bases and 2 bases, in that order; junction bases with no gene match: 9. The CDR3 is 16 residues long. Germline-derived CDR1 and CDR2 are MNHNY and SVGAGI (reference sequence). CDR3 protein: CASSPTGTGDTYEQYV. CDR3 DNA sequence: TGTGCCAGCAGTCCCACCGGGACAGGGGACACCTACGAGCAGTACGTC.

The rearrangement uses TRBV4-2 and TRBJ2-6; no clear D. The CDR3 extends over 16 amino acids. Germline lookup yields CDR1 LGHNA and CDR2 YNFKEQ. Trimming shortened V by 1 base and J by 0 bases, and 7 bases separated the two germline ends. The CDR3: CASSQVSRSGANVLTF. The CDR3 bases are TGTGCCAGCAGCCAAGTTTCGCGCTCTGGGGCCAACGTCCTGACTTTC.